This T cell receptor beta chain emerged from a study of CD8+CD57+ T cells in acquired aplastic anemia. In the study overall: Isolated CD4+ and CD8+ cells, once sorted, yielded DNA averaging roughly 3.2 ug. General study findings and limits: Patients and controls shared nearly 30 CD8+ CDR3 sequences, highly expressed in patients.

According to the study, genomic DNA was the template for TCR beta VDJ and CDR3 profiling. TCRdb reanalysed the reads using MiXCR and keeps one entry per CDR3 protein. Among 130,000 or so distinct CDR3 sequences listed, less than 50% were seen once. This CDR3 has 15 residues. Trimming removed 5 bases from V and 7 bases from J; junction bases left unmatched: 11. Germline assignment: CDR1 LNHDA and CDR2 SQIVND (reference sequence). Sequencing involved patients with CD8+CD57+ cell expansion previously shown by flow cytometry. As a group, the patients uniformly had severe acquired aplastic anemia. Prior therapy had not been administered to any patient at the time of blood sampling. Comments on this clonotype: Its antigen is currently unknown.

What was sequenced was sorted CD4+, CD8+, or CD8+CD57+ T cells (not recorded which) from PBMCs. The receptor comes from a human donor with aplastic anemia. The J gene is TRBJ2-1, the V gene TRBV19, with 7 bases that match TRBD1. CDR3 in DNA: TGTGCCAGTAGTTTGGACAGGAGGAGGCTAAATGAGCAGTTCTTC. Its translation: CASSLDRRRLNEQFF. Full variable domain (missing parts from reference TRBV19 and TRBJ2-1): DGGITQSPKYLFRKEGQNVTLSCEQNLNHDAMYWYRQDPGQGLRLIYYSQIVNDFQKGDIAEGYSVSREKKESFPLTVTSAQKNPTAFYLCASSLDRRRLNEQFFGPGTRLTVL.